The 12 T cell receptor beta chains listed next were all sequenced from one sample in a study of T cell repertoires in aging, cancer and after chemotherapy. Multiplex touch-down PCR with TRB-A/B primers amplified rearranged V-D-J TRB sequences. TCRdb analysed the multiplex PCR reads with MiXCR anew, one entry per CDR3 protein. The sample has 10,000 to 15,000 distinct CDR3 sequences, around 30% seen once; the top ten hold roughly a tenth. Amplification of TCR beta used genomic DNA extracted from peripheral blood. Sequencing input: blood. The receptors here all came from a human donor with a blood cancer.

This clonotype came up a few times. The chain uses TRBV15 and TRBJ1-5; D not certain. Germline lookup yields CDR1 LNHNV and CDR2 YYDKDF (reference sequence). The CDR3 is 16 residues long. V was shortened by 1 base and J by 6 bases, with 16 bases between the two germline ends. In DNA, the CDR3 is TGTGCCACCAGCAGAGGTGCGGGAAGGGAAGGTCAGCCCCAGCATTTT. It is translated as CATSRGAGREGQPQHF.

This clonotype was observed once. One end of the junction varies from germline; a read error may be responsible. The J gene is TRBJ2-3, the V gene TRBV4-3, with 16 bases matching TRBD2. Per the germline V gene, CDR1 is LGHNA and CDR2 is YSLEER. The CDR3 has 18 residues. CDR3 region: CASSQGLAGGPSTDTQYF. Here the CDR3 DNA reads TGTGCCAGCAGCCAGGGACTAGCGGGAGGGCCGAGCACAGATACGCAGTATTTT.

The chain recombines TRBV19 with TRBJ1-1; unclear D gene. Trimming stripped 6 bases from V and 9 bases from J, with 17 bases between. Germline CDR1 is LNHDA and CDR2 is SQIVND (reference sequence). There are 13 residues in the CDR3. In DNA form, the CDR3 reads TGTGCCAGTAGCCAAACTAGGAGGACTAAAGCTTTCTTT. It is translated as CASSQTRRTKAFF.

The chain is built from TRBV20-1 and TRBJ2-7; a possible D gene is TRBD2 (6 bases). Germline V gene data show CDR1 as DFQATT and CDR2 as SNEGSKA (reference sequence). The CDR3 extends over 14 amino acids. The ends were cut back, 5 bases at V and 2 bases at J, with 16 bases in the middle. CDR3 DNA: TGCAGTGCTCTTAAGACTAGTCGGCCCTACGAGCAGTACGTC. Amino acid sequence: CSALKTSRPYEQYV.

Judged by abundance, this clonotype is medium-sized. The chain employs TRBV30 and TRBJ2-3; possibly TRBD2 for D (5 bases). The length of the CDR3 is 13 residues. The germline CDR1 and CDR2 sequences are GTSNPN and SVGIG (reference sequence). V gave up 2 bases and J gave up 7 bases, with 13 bases separating them. CDR3 bases: TGTGCCTGGAGTCACGGGGTTCCGTATACGCAGTATTTT. Translated, it gives CAWSHGVPYTQYF.

Points on this clonotype: A much larger clone differs by one base, so this may be a read error. This sequence joins TRBV6-5 and TRBJ1-6; maybe TRBD1 (5 bases). This CDR3 has 15 residues. Germline loops: CDR1 MNHEY, CDR2 SVGAGI. Here the CDR3 reads CASSYWGSYNLPLHF. The DNA for the CDR3 is TGTGCCAGCAGTTACTGGGGCTCCTATAATTTACCCCTCCACTTT.

Only a few counts were recorded for this clonotype. This rearrangement joins TRBV5-1 to TRBJ1-4; no reliable D call. The CDR3 is 15 residues long. Germline CDR1 SGHRS, CDR2 YFSETQ. Trimming took off 4 bases at V and 5 bases at J, with 15 bases between the two ends. CDR3: CASSPWGSGNEKLFF. The CDR3 DNA reads TGCGCCAGCAGCCCGTGGGGTTCCGGGAATGAAAAACTGTTTTTT.

The chain links TRBV6-2 or TRBV6-3 to TRBJ1-4; D call uncertain. Germline V CDR1 and CDR2: MNHEY, SVGEGT. Trimming removed 0 bases from V and 4 bases from J, with 3 bases in between. This CDR3 is 13 amino acids long. The CDR3, as DNA: TGTGCCAGCAGTTACTCGGGTAATGAAAAACTGTTTTTT. Its protein product is CASSYSGNEKLFF.

The chain couples TRBV24-1 to TRBJ1-2, with TRBD1 as a possible D gene (6 bases). The germline CDR1 and CDR2 sequences are KGHDR and SFDVKD. CDR3 length: 16 residues. V was clipped by 7 bases and J by 5 bases, with 22 bases between them. The DNA of the CDR3 is TGTGCCACCAGCTCCCAAGGGCCCTCAGGGACATATGGCTACACCTTC. Translating it yields CATSSQGPSGTYGYTF.

Judged by abundance, this clonotype is medium-sized. The chain links TRBV5-6 to TRBJ1-2; no clear D gene. This CDR3 comprises 14 residues. V shed 2 bases and J shed 0 bases, with 8 bases lying between them. Per the germline V gene, CDR1 is SGHDT and CDR2 is YYEEEE. CDR3 coding DNA: TGTGCCAGCAGCTTCGGCAGCGCTAACTATGGCTACACCTTC. Translated: CASSFGSANYGYTF.

Relative to its sample, this clonotype is medium-sized. The chain carries TRBV6-4 and TRBJ2-3; 9 nucleotides match TRBD2. The CDR3 sequence is 14 residues long. Trimming cost V 4 bases and J 2 bases; bases outside gene matches: 1. Germline lookup yields CDR1 MRHNA and CDR2 SNTAGT. CDR3 sequence: CASSGGGATDTQYF. DNA for the CDR3: TGTGCCAGCAGTGGCGGGGGGGCCACAGATACGCAGTATTTT.

This clonotype was recorded at least ten times. V is TRBV5-5 and J is TRBJ2-3, with 11 bases aligning to TRBD2. Per germline, CDR1 SGHKS and CDR2 YYEKEE (reference sequence). After removal of 4 bases from V and 3 bases from J, the junction contained 7 bases not matched to a gene. The CDR3 runs 16 residues. The CDR3 nucleotides are TGTGCCAGCAGCGCTCCACTAGCGGGAGAGACAGATACGCAGTATTTT. This translates into CASSAPLAGETDTQYF.